These 13 T cell receptor beta chains came from one sample sequenced in a study of cytomegalovirus exposure and HLA in healthy donors. Profiled with immunoSEQ multiplex PCR; TCRdb holds only in-frame clones, not every one. This sample has 98,000 or so clones; 70% to 90% occur once, and the top ten carry 3%. The sample consisted of PBMCs. The receptors stem from a woman aged 18-29 years in good health and CMV-seronegative.

The rearrangement uses TRBV6-6 and TRBJ1-5; D gene unclear. The length of the CDR3 is 15 residues. V was cut by 1 base and J by 7 bases, with 14 bases left in between. Germline V gene lookup returns CDR1 MNHNY and CDR2 SVGAGI (reference sequence). The CDR3 sequence is CASSYFVAGGQPQHF. The CDR3 DNA reads as TGTGCCAGCAGTTACTTCGTGGCGGGAGGGCAGCCCCAGCATTTT.

DNA for the CDR3: TGTGCCAGCAGCCAAGGGAGTCGAGGGGGCGACTATGGCTACACCTTC. This encodes CASSQGSRGGDYGYTF. The rearrangement joins TRBV14 to TRBJ1-2; 7 nucleotides match TRBD1. Germline V gene sequence: CDR1 SGHDN, CDR2 FVKESK. CDR3 length equals 16 residues. J lost 3 bases, V lost 1 base, and 8 bases had no gene match.

CDR3 protein: CASSQTLYRDRGYQPQHF. CDR3 nucleotides: TGTGCCAGCAGCCAAACCTTATACCGGGACAGGGGATATCAGCCCCAGCATTTT. The chain couples TRBV4-2 to TRBJ1-5; 10 bases are shared with TRBD1. Trimming cost V 2 bases and J 5 bases; bases outside gene matches: 12. The CDR3 totals 18 residues. CDR1 and CDR2 (germline): LGHNA, YNFKEQ.

CDR3 bases: TGTGCCAGCAGTGAAGCAGGGTATGGCTACACCTTC. It specifies CASSEAGYGYTF. The rearrangement uses TRBV6-4 and TRBJ1-2, with a tentative D call TRBD1 (5 bases). The CDR3 consists of 12 residues. The V gene lost 3 bases and the J gene lost 5 bases, with 7 bases spanning the gap. The germline CDR1 and CDR2 sequences are MRHNA and SNTAGT.

This clone has just one count. The V gene is TRBV6-5, the J gene TRBJ1-2; D is ambiguous. Germline loops: CDR1 MNHEY, CDR2 SVGAGI. This CDR3 has 15 amino acids. Trimming stripped 0 bases from V and 3 bases from J, with 11 bases between. CDR3 in amino acids: CASSYSWRQDYGYTF. The CDR3 nucleotides are TGTGCCAGCAGTTACTCGTGGAGGCAGGACTATGGCTACACCTTC.

This chain joins TRBV13 and TRBJ2-1; TRBD2 aligns across 9 bases. Germline V gene data show CDR1 as PRHDT and CDR2 as FYEKMQ (reference sequence). The CDR3 extends over 15 amino acids. V was pared by 3 bases and J by 4 bases, with 4 bases of the junction left unmatched. CDR3 sequence: CASSFSGSRYNEQFF. In nucleotides, the CDR3 is TGTGCCAGCAGCTTTAGCGGGAGCCGGTACAATGAGCAGTTCTTC.

This chain connects TRBV28 to TRBJ1-2; 8 bases align to TRBD1. From germline, CDR1 is MDHEN and CDR2 SYDVKM. Trimming removed 3 bases from V and 4 bases from J; junction bases left unmatched: 10. The CDR3 has 16 amino acids. The CDR3 loop reads CASSFRQTGASYGYTF. The CDR3, as DNA: TGTGCCAGCAGTTTTCGTCAGACAGGGGCGTCCTATGGCTACACCTTC.

The rearrangement joins TRBV7-3 to TRBJ2-3; TRBD1 aligns across 12 bases. Germline V gene data show CDR1 as SGHTA and CDR2 as FQGTGA. This CDR3 region has 19 residues. Germline trimming cut 5 bases from V and 0 bases from J; bases unmatched to any gene: 12. In DNA, the CDR3 is TGTGCCAGCAGCCCACGCCCCGGGACAGGGGGCAGGAGCACAGATACGCAGTATTTT. It is translated as CASSPRPGTGGRSTDTQYF.

The chain recombines TRBV7-9 with TRBJ1-5; 9 bases fit TRBD1. V lost 5 bases to trimming and J lost 0 bases; unmatched junction nucleotides: 11. The CDR3 consists of 18 residues. Germline CDR1 and CDR2: SEHNR and FQNEAQ (reference sequence). This CDR3 reads CASSPERQGVYSNQPQHF. The CDR3 DNA reads as TGTGCCAGCAGCCCCGAGAGACAGGGGGTATATAGCAATCAGCCCCAGCATTTT.

The CDR3 nucleotides read TGTGCCAGCAGCCCCCACGTCGGAGAGACCCAGTACTTC. Translated, it gives CASSPHVGETQYF. This chain links TRBV7-6 with TRBJ2-5; D not resolved. The CDR3 totals 13 residues. Germline values: CDR1 SGHVS, CDR2 FNYEAQ. V was cut by 5 bases and J by 4 bases, with 11 bases left in between.

In its sample, this clone was seen once. In DNA form, the CDR3 reads TGCAGTGCCCAGGGACAGGATGGCTACACCTTC. Encoded protein: CSAQGQDGYTF. The V gene is TRBV20-1, the J gene TRBJ1-2; 8 bases agree with TRBD1. This CDR3 has 11 amino acids. Germline loops: CDR1 DFQATT, CDR2 SNEGSKA (reference sequence). V lost 6 bases and J lost 6; bases outside the gene matches: 3.

J is TRBJ1-2 and V is TRBV4-2, with 9 bases aligning to TRBD1. The CDR3 is made up of 16 amino acids. The junction had 10 bases not matched to a gene; V was cut back by 4 bases and J by 4 bases. Looked up from germline, CDR1 is LGHNA and CDR2 is YNFKEQ. CDR3 bases: TGTGCCAGCAGCCTACCAGCCGGGACAGGGCCCTATGGCTACACCTTC. Protein: CASSLPAGTGPYGYTF.

The chain has TRBV27 and TRBJ2-5, with D tentatively TRBD1 (5 bases). This CDR3 is 12 amino acids long. Germline-derived CDR1 and CDR2 are MNHEY and SMNVEV (reference sequence). V lost 8 bases and J lost 8, with 15 bases in between. CDR3 loop: CASVGPTLTQYF. The CDR3 nucleotides are TGTGCCAGCGTGGGGCCGACCTTAACCCAGTACTTC.